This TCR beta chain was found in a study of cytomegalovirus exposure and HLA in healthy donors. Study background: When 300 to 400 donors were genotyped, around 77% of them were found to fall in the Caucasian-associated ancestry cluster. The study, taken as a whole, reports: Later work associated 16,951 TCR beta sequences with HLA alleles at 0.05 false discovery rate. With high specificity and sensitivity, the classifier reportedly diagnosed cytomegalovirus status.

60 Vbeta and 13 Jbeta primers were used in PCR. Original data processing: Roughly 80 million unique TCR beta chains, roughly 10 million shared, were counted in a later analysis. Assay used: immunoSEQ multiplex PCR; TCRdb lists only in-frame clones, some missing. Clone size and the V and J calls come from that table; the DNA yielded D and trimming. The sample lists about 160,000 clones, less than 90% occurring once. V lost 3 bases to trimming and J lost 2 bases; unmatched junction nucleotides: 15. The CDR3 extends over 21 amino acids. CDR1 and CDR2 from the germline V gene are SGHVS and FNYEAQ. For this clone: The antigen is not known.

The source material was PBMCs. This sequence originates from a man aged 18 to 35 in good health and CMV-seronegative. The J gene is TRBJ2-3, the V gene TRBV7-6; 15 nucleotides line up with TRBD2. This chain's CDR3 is CASSFLPIGLAGGRVTDTQYF. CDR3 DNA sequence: TGTGCCAGCAGCTTCCTCCCGATCGGACTAGCGGGGGGGCGGGTCACAGATACGCAGTATTTT.